This TCR beta chain was sequenced during a study of T cell clones after liver transplantation. Whole-study context: Immunosuppression withdrawal was tried within 2 years after liver transplantation in this trial. Subjects received no induction therapy and standard immunosuppression until randomization at 12-24 months post-transplant. Timepoints were pre-transplant, pre-withdrawal, and after withdrawal was completed or failed.

V trimming: 3 bases; J trimming: 4 bases; junction bases outside the gene matches: 9. Germline CDR1 MDHEN, CDR2 SYDVKM. CDR3 length equals 16 residues. Sorting of unstimulated PBMCs yielded separate CD3+CD4+ and CD3+CD8+ fractions. The table came from immunoSEQ multiplex PCR; TCRdb's copy has only in-frame clones and leaves some out. The table has tens of thousands of clones, about nine tenths seen once. The sequences come from CD4+ T cells from blood, collected before liver transplant. The chain uses TRBV28 and TRBJ1-2, with TRBD1 identical over 9 bases. The TCR comes from a human donor who received a liver transplant. The CDR3 sequence is CASSLKGSGQGYGYTF. The CDR3 bases are TGTGCCAGCAGTTTGAAGGGGTCGGGACAGGGCTATGGCTACACCTTC.